The 17 T cell receptor beta chains given below trace back to one sample, sequenced in a study of CD8 T cells in cerebrospinal fluid in Alzheimer's disease. From its re-call of the 10x single-cell sequencing reads, TCRdb lists each CDR3 protein once, without DNA. The listing records 1,500 to 2,000 distinct CDR3 sequences. The sample consisted of cerebrospinal fluid. The receptors originated from a human donor with mild cognitive impairment.

This clonotype is large (0.1 to 1%) by frequency. The chain recombines TRBV11-2 with TRBJ2-2. CDR1 and CDR2 (germline): SGHAT, FQNNGV. The CDR3 has 13 amino acids. This CDR3 is CASRPGSTGELFF.

By frequency, this clonotype is medium-sized. The CDR3 is CASSMSTSWPYEQYF. The chain combines TRBV19 with TRBJ2-7; as DNA is missing, the TRBD2 call by TCRdb cannot be tested. The germline V gene has CDR1 LNHDA and CDR2 SQIVND (reference sequence). This CDR3 spans 15 amino acids.

According to its frequency, this clonotype is medium-sized. The CDR3 loop reads CASSPGEGRGTQYF. V is TRBV5-4 and J is TRBJ2-5; TCRdb's D gene call, TRBD2, goes unchecked for lack of DNA. From germline, CDR1 is SGHNT and CDR2 YYREEE (reference sequence). CDR3 length equals 14 residues.

In terms of frequency, this clonotype is medium-sized. The chain recombines TRBV10-1 with TRBJ2-7; checking the TCRdb D call of TRBD1 is not possible without DNA. CDR1 is WNHNN and CDR2 is SYGVQD in the germline V gene (reference sequence). The CDR3 has 12 residues. CDR3 loop: CASSTGSNEQYF.

This sequence joins TRBV10-3 and TRBJ2-5. Germline assignment: CDR1 ENHRY and CDR2 SYGVKD. CDR3 length: 13 amino acids. Here the CDR3 reads CAISERLGETQYF.

This clonotype is medium-sized (0.01 to 0.1%) by frequency. This chain uses TRBV10-3 with TRBJ2-5; TCRdb picks TRBD1, but there is no DNA to check that call. CDR3 length equals 17 residues. Looked up from germline, CDR1 is ENHRY and CDR2 is SYGVKD. The CDR3 here is CAIRRGDTLGAPETQYF.

This clonotype is classed as medium-sized by frequency. The chain combines TRBV20-1 with TRBJ2-6; with no DNA, the TCRdb D assignment of TRBD1 cannot be verified. Germline V gives CDR1 DFQATT, CDR2 SNEGSKA (reference sequence). The CDR3 has 15 residues. The CDR3 protein is CSARAGSSGANVLTF.

This clonotype is classed as large (0.1 to 1%) by frequency. V gene TRBV4-2 combines with J gene TRBJ2-3; no DNA is available, so the TRBD1 call from TCRdb remains unchecked. The CDR3 consists of 16 residues. CDR1 is LGHNA, CDR2 YNFKEQ, per germline. The CDR3 loop reads CASSRGSSTQGDTQYF.

Judged by frequency, this clonotype is medium-sized. The V call is TRBV2, the J call TRBJ2-5; checking the TCRdb D call of TRBD2 is not possible without DNA. The CDR3 is made up of 16 amino acids. The germline CDR1 and CDR2 sequences are SNHLY and FYNNEI. The CDR3 loop reads CASRALSGRDQETQYF.

According to its frequency, this clonotype is medium-sized. The chain has TRBV15 and TRBJ1-4; the TCRdb call, TRBD1, lacks DNA for checking. The length of the CDR3 is 14 residues. CDR1 is LNHNV, CDR2 YYDKDF, per germline (reference sequence). The CDR3 region is CATSSIRGNEKLFF.

This clonotype is medium-sized (0.01 to 0.1%) by frequency. The chain is built from TRBV7-9 and TRBJ1-6. CDR1 is SEHNR and CDR2 is FQNEAQ in the germline V gene (reference sequence). This CDR3 is built from 14 residues. This CDR3 reads CASSFLDYNSPLHF.

This clonotype ranks as medium-sized in terms of frequency. The gene calls are TRBV10-3 and TRBJ2-7. Germline lookup yields CDR1 ENHRY and CDR2 SYGVKD. The CDR3 spans 11 residues. CDR3 in amino acids: CAISDFYEQYF.

This chain uses TRBV6-1 with TRBJ1-2; as DNA is missing, the TRBD1 call by TCRdb cannot be tested. Per the germline V gene, CDR1 is MNHNS and CDR2 is SASEGT. The CDR3 covers 15 residues. The CDR3 is CASNRQGQKNYGYTF.

According to its frequency, this clonotype is large. This chain links TRBV20-1 with TRBJ2-1; without DNA, the TCRdb call of TRBD2 cannot be checked. Germline V gene data show CDR1 as DFQATT and CDR2 as SNEGSKA (reference sequence). The CDR3 is made up of 15 amino acids. The CDR3 region is CSAREPAEPYNEQFF.

This clonotype is deemed medium-sized by its frequency. The rearrangement links TRBV20-1 to TRBJ2-5. Germline assignment: CDR1 DFQATT and CDR2 SNEGSKA (reference sequence). This CDR3 is 13 amino acids long. CDR3 in amino acids: CSAYRTDQETQYF.

Measured by frequency, this clonotype is medium-sized. V usage is TRBV25-1 and J usage is TRBJ2-7; TCRdb gives TRBD1 as the D gene, but with no DNA this cannot be confirmed. CDR1 MGHDK and CDR2 SYGVNS come from the germline V gene. This CDR3 region has 12 residues. The CDR3 reads CASKGDRYEQYF.

This clonotype is deemed medium-sized by its frequency. The chain links TRBV9 to TRBJ2-2. CDR1 and CDR2 from the germline V gene are SGDLS and YYNGEE. The CDR3 runs 13 residues. The CDR3 region is CASSVISAGELFF.